This TCR beta chain was identified during a study of cytomegalovirus exposure and HLA in healthy donors. Separate from the roughly 610-subject first cohort, the roughly 110-subject validation cohort was the one that the donors belonged to. Concerning this clone itself: Its antigen is still unknown.

Data came from immunoSEQ multiplex PCR; TCRdb stores just in-frame clones and leaves some out. This table holds over 85,000 clones, under 95% found once. Broader study findings: The authors listed around 150 TCR beta chains as cytomegalovirus-associated. Reported results showed that the classifier diagnosed cytomegalovirus status with high specificity and sensitivity.

CDR1 is MNHEY and CDR2 is SMNVEV in the germline V gene (reference sequence). The CDR3 is 15 residues long. V lost 6 bases and J 4 bases, leaving 17 bases between the germline ends. The sample comprised PBMCs. The chain uses TRBV27 and TRBJ2-3, with D tentatively TRBD2 (6 bases). This receptor was obtained from a woman in her 30s in good health and CMV-seropositive. This chain's CDR3 is CASRRIRESPDTQYF. The CDR3 DNA follows: TGTGCCAGCAGGCGAATCCGGGAGTCGCCAGATACGCAGTATTTT.